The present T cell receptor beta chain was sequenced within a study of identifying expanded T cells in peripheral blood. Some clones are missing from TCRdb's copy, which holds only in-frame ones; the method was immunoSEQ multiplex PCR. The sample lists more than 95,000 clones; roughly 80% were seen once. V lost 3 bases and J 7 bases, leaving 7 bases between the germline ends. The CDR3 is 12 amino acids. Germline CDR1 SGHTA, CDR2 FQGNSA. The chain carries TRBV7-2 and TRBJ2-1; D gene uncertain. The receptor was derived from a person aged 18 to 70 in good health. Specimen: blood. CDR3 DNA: TGTGCCAGCAGCTTCCCCCCGAATGAGCAGTTCTTC. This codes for CASSFPPNEQFF.